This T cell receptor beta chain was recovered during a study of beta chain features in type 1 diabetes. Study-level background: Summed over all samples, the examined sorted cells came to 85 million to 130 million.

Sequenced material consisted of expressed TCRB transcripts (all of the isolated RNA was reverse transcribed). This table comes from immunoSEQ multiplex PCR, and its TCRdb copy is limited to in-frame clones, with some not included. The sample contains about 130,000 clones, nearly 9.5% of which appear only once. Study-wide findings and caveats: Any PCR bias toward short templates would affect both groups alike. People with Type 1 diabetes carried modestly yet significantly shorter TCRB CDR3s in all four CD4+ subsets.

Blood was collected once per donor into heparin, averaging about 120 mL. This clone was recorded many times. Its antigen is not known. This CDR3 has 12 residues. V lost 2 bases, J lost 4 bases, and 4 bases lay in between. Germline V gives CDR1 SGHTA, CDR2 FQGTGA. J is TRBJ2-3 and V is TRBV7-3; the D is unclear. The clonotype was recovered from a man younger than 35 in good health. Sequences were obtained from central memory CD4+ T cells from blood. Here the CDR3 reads CASSLRPDTQYF. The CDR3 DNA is TGTGCCAGCAGCTTACGTCCAGATACGCAGTATTTT.